This T cell receptor (beta chain) was profiled in a study of cytomegalovirus exposure and HLA in healthy donors. This CDR3 region has 17 residues. Germline V CDR1 and CDR2: LNHDA, SQIVND (reference sequence). In its sample, this clone was seen a few times. A junction end diverges from the germline sequence, so it may reflect a read error. Researchers ran the PCR with 60 Vbeta and 13 Jbeta primers. Per the study methods: Unique TCR beta chains totaled roughly 79 million in a later count, with around 11 million of them shared. TCRdb's copy holds only in-frame clones and misses some; the assay was immunoSEQ multiplex PCR. V and J calls and clone size come straight from that table; D and trimming were deduced from the DNA. This table holds 150,000 to 200,000 clones, about 10% found once.

The sequenced sample consisted of PBMCs. The TCR was taken from a woman aged 30 to 39 in good health and CMV-seropositive. The chain couples TRBV19 to TRBJ2-7; 9 nucleotides agree with TRBD2. The CDR3 region has the DNA TGTGCCAGTAGTATCATCGCTAGCGGGGCTGCCTCCCACGAGCAGTACTTC. Translated, it gives CASSIIASGAASHEQYF.